At least ten counts were recorded for the clone carrying this TCR beta chain. What it binds is unknown. There were TCR beta CDR3 regions amplified from RNA transcripts. The TCR CDR3 was amplified in a first-round RT-PCR using the HTBI primer set. MiXCR was run by TCRdb on the multiplex PCR reads, yielding one entry per CDR3 protein. The sample yields around 200,000 distinct CDR3 sequences, approximately 20% seen once. This specimen belongs to a study of T cells in Graves' hyperthyroidism and ophthalmopathy. Study results and limitations: Blood held most thyroid clonotypes expanded above 0.001 frequency.

The germline V gene encodes CDR1 MNHEY and CDR2 SMNVEV (reference sequence). This CDR3 region has 17 residues. Losses at the gene ends were 0 bases for V and 8 bases for J; bases not matched to a gene: 14. The sequence came from a man aged 35-49 years with Graves' hyperthyroidism. The V gene is TRBV27, the J gene TRBJ2-7; 9 bases fit TRBD2. Sequencing was performed on blood. The CDR3 here is CASSLSISGGNLRKQYF. In nucleotides, the CDR3 is TGTGCCAGCAGTTTATCGATTAGCGGGGGAAACCTACGCAAGCAGTACTTC.